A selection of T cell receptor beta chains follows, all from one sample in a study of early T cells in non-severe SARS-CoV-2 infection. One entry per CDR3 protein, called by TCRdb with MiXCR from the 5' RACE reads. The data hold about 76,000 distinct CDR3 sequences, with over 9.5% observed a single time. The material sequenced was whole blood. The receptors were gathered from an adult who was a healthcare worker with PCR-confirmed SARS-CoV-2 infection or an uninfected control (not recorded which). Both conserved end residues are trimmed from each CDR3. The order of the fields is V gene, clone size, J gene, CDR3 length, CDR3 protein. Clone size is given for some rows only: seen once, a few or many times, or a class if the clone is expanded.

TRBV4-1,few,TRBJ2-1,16,ASSPSPLRETRYNEQF
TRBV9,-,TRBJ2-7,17,ASSVPGQGAKQNPYEQY
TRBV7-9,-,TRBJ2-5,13,ASSLNRNSQETQY
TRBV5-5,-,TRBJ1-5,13,ASSLWVESNQPQH
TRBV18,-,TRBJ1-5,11,ASSPDRNQPQH
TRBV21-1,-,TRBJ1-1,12,ASSHPGQGPEAF
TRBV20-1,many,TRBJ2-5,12,SASTKRDQETQY
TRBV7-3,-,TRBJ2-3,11,ASGERGTDTQY
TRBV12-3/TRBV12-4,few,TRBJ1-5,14,ASNSFDRGREEPQH
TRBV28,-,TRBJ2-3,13,ASSQPAGGTDTQY
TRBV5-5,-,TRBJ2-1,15,ASSFGTSGRALNEQF
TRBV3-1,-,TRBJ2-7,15,ASSQGTAFGRSLEQY
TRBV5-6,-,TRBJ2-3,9,ASREGDTQY
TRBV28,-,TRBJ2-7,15,ASSLARAGGPRYEQY
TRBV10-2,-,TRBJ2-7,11,ASSNGRAYEQY
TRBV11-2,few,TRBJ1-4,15,ASSSSGPIRRGEKLF
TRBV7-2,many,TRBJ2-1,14,ASSLGRGGSYNEQF
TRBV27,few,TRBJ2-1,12,ASRGGRSYNEQF
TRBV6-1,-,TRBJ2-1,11,ASSPTTVGEQF
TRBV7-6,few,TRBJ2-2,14,ASSLQSGGYTGELF
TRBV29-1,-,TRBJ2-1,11,SVEDQVQTEQF
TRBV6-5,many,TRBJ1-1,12,ASRWDRPNTEAF
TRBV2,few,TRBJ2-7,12,ASSEELAGGEQY
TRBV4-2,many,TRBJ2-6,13,ASSQDNSGANVLT
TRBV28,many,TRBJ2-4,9,ASSFTGGKY
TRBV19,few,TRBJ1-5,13,ASRRDTNSNQPQH
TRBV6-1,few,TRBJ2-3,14,ASSEASGGSGYTQY
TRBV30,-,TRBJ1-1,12,AWNMLRGKTEAF
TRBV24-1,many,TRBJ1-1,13,ATSDSGSRNTEAF
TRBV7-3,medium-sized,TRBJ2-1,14,ASSPTRDQTYNEQF
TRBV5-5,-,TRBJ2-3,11,ASSLEGGDTQY
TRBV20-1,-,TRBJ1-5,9,SVGRGEIQH
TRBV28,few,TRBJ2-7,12,ASSPREGGYEQY
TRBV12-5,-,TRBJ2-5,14,ASGLVISGTLAAQY
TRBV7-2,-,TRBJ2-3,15,ASSQGLAGTYTDTQY
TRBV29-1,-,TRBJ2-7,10,SVRTLSLEQY
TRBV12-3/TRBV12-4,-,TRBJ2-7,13,ASNYLPGQTYEQY
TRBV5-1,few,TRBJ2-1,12,ASRLAETYNEQF
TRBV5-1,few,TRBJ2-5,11,ATSRTGQETQY
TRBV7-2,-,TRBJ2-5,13,ASSLLAAGRKTQY
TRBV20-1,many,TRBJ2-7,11,SASAGYPYEQY
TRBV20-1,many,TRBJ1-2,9,SAFDNYGYT
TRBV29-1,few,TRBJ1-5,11,SVEEGINQPQH
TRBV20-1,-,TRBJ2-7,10,SASGGRDEQY
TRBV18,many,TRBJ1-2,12,ASSPLEGDYGYT
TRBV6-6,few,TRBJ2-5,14,ASRKGTGRREETQY
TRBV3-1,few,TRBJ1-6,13,ASSQRTGGLLPLH
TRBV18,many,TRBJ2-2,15,ASSPRPNSGPTGELF
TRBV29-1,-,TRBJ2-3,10,SVRSQKDTQY
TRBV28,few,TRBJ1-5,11,ATQGGAGQPQH
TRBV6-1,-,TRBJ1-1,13,ASSEAGTGNTEAF
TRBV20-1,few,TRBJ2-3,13,SASRGAVGTDTQY
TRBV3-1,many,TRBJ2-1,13,ASSQLAGVQDEQF
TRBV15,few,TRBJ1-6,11,ATSDGYNSPLH
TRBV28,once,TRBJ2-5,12,ATIISGPGETQY
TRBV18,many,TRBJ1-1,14,ASSPLGQGLNTEAF